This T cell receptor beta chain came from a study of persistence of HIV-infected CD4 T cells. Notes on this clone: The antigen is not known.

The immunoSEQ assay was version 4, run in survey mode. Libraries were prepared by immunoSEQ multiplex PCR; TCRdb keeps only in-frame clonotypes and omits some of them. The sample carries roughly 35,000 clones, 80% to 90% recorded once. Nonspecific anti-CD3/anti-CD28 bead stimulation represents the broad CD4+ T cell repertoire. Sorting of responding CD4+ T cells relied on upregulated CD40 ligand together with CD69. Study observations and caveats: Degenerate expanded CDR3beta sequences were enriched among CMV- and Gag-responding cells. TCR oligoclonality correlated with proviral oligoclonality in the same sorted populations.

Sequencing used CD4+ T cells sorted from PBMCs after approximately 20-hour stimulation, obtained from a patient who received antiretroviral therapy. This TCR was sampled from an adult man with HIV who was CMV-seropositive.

CDR3 region: CASSYGDRGNSPLHF. CDR3 coding DNA: TGTGCCAGCAGTTACGGGGACAGGGGTAATTCACCCCTCCACTTT. The chain uses TRBV6-5 and TRBJ1-6; 10 bases align to TRBD1. The CDR3 runs 15 residues. Germline CDR1 reads MNHEY; CDR2 reads SVGAGI. V trimming: 2 bases; J trimming: 6 bases; junction bases outside the gene matches: 1.